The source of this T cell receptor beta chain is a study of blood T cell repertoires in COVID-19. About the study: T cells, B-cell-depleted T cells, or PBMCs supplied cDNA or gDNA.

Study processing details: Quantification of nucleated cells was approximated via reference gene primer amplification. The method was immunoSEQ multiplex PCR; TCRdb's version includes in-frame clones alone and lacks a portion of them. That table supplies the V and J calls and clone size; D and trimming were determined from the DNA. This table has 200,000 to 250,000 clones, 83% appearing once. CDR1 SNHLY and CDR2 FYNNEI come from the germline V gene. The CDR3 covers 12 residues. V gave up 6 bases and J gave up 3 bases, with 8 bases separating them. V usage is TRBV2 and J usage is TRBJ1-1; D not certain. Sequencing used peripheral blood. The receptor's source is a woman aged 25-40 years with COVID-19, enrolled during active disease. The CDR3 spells CASSGLDTEAFF. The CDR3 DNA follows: TGTGCCAGCAGCGGGTTGGACACTGAAGCTTTCTTT.